The rows below give T cell receptor beta chains drawn from one sample of a study of CD8 T cells in Susac syndrome. TCRdb recomputed calls from the immunoSEQ multiplex PCR reads with MiXCR, one row per CDR3 protein. The sample consists of under 200,000 distinct CDR3 sequences, 75% to 95% of them appearing once. The sequencing input was CD4+ T cells from PBMCs. All receptors derive from a human donor with Susac syndrome. Each CDR3 is given with its conserved first and last residue. Fields, in order: clone size, J gene, V gene, CDR3 length, CDR3 protein. Clone size is given for some rows only: seen once, a few or many times, or a class if the clone is expanded.

- TRBJ2-1 TRBV19 14 CASSISGAYNEQFF
- TRBJ2-2 TRBV12-3/TRBV12-4 15 CASTPVLANTGELFF
- TRBJ2-3 TRBV6-6 14 CASRVSGRTDTQYF
- TRBJ1-3 TRBV3-1 16 CASSQAYAGSGNTIYF
- TRBJ2-5 TRBV29-1 12 CSVEEGRETQYF
- TRBJ2-3 TRBV10-3 12 CAINDRGDTQYF
- TRBJ1-1 TRBV20-1 14 CSPPPPGVNTEAFF
- TRBJ2-2 TRBV9 12 CASSVYPGELFF
- TRBJ2-7 TRBV2 14 CASSEAGQEYEQYF
- TRBJ1-4 TRBV10-2 14 CASSDLAGTAKLFF
- TRBJ2-1 TRBV7-2 15 CASSLRGGDNNEQFF
once TRBJ1-5 TRBV20-1 15 CSAQRTGVSNQPQHF
- TRBJ1-1 TRBV30 13 CAWSLTVGLEAFF
- TRBJ2-7 TRBV4-1 18 CASSSRPREGSLPYEQYF
- TRBJ2-1 TRBV3-1 15 CASTLAGTAYNEQFF
once TRBJ2-3 TRBV7-9 13 CASSLPGAPSQYF
- TRBJ1-1 TRBV6-4 15 CASSEFPAGVTEAFF
few TRBJ2-7 TRBV5-1 14 CASSLEQGSYEQYF
- TRBJ2-4 TRBV20-1 15 CSAVQRRFAKNIQYF
- TRBJ2-7 TRBV7-3 13 CASRDRGLCEQYF
- TRBJ2-7 TRBV28 14 CASTPPGSAYEQYF
- TRBJ2-7 TRBV29-1 14 CSVRLAGSSYEQYF
- TRBJ2-4 TRBV4-1 17 CASSQDQGRGTKNIQYF
- TRBJ2-7 TRBV5-5 15 CASSLGGVLNYEQYF
- TRBJ1-5 TRBV27 14 CASRSGTLNQPQHF
few TRBJ1-2 TRBV7-9 13 CASSSPFGNGYTF
- TRBJ1-5 TRBV2 12 CASSSLNQPQHF
- TRBJ2-7 TRBV20-1 13 CSALRGSSYEQYF
- TRBJ2-7 TRBV2 14 CASSPGLLIYEQYF
- TRBJ1-2 TRBV7-2 16 CASSLAGFGGLYGYTF
- TRBJ1-6 TRBV2 14 CASSAQGHNSPLHF
- TRBJ2-7 TRBV5-1 14 CASSLGWTSYEQYF
- TRBJ2-5 TRBV2 15 CASSEETGDEETQYF
- TRBJ2-5 TRBV12-3/TRBV12-4 14 CASSLARPVETQYF
- TRBJ2-1 TRBV30 12 CAWTSGGHEQFF
- TRBJ2-1 TRBV6-5 13 CASRPAGRNEQFF
few TRBJ1-1 TRBV2 13 CASSGDMNTEAFF
- TRBJ2-7 TRBV29-1 14 CSVIRGREPYEQYF
- TRBJ2-5 TRBV6-5 14 CASSPLAGARTQYF
- TRBJ1-6 TRBV30 12 CARDSYNSPLHF
- TRBJ2-5 TRBV18 13 CASLMGVEETQYF
once TRBJ1-5 TRBV30 12 CAWDRGNQPQHF
- TRBJ1-4 TRBV7-8 15 CASSLGSQTNEKLFF
- TRBJ2-2 TRBV2 15 CASSLGQANTGELFF
once TRBJ1-5 TRBV10-2 13 CASMGGVFQPQHF
- TRBJ2-7 TRBV4-1 14 CASSQDVRGYEQYF